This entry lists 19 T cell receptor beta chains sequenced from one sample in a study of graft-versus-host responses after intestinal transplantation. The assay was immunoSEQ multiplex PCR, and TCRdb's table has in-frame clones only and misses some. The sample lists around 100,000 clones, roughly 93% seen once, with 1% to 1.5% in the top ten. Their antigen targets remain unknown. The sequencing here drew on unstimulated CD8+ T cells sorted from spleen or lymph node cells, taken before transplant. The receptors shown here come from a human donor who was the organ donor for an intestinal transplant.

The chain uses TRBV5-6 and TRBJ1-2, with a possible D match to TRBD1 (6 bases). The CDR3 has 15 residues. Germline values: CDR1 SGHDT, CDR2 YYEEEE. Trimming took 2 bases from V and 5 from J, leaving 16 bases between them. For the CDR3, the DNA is TGTGCCAGCAGCTTCCCATTTGAGGGGGGTTATGGCTACACCTTC. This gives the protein CASSFPFEGGYGYTF. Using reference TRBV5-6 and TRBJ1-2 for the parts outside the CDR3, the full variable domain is DAGVTQSPTHLIKTRGQQVTLRCSPKSGHDTVSWYQQALGQGPQFIFQYYEEEERQRGNFPDRFSGHQFPNYSSELNVNALLLGDSALYLCASSFPFEGGYGYTFGSGTRLTVV.

The DNA of the CDR3 is TGTGCCAGCACCCCTTGGACAGTCCCTTATAGCAATCAGCCCCAGCATTTT. Amino acid sequence: CASTPWTVPYSNQPQHF. The rearrangement uses TRBV28 and TRBJ1-5; D may be TRBD1 (6 bases). Germline CDR1 reads MDHEN; CDR2 reads SYDVKM. V was shortened by 7 bases and J by 0 bases, with 19 bases between the two germline ends. The CDR3 spans 17 residues.

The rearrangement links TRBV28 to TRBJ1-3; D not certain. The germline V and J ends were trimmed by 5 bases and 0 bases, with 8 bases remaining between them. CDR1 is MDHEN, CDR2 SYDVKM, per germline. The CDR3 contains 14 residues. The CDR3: CASSPPYSGNTIYF. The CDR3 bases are TGTGCCAGCAGTCCGCCCTACTCTGGAAACACCATATATTTT.

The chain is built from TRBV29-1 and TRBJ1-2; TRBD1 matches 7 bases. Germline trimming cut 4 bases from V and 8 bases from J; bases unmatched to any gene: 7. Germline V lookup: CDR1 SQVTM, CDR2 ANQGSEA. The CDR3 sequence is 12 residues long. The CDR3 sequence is CSVATGVGGYTF. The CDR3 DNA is TGCAGCGTTGCCACAGGGGTAGGAGGCTACACCTTC.

For the CDR3, the DNA is TGTGCTAGTGGTACGAACAGGGGCGGTAATGAAAAACTGTTTTTT. It specifies CASGTNRGGNEKLFF. The chain joins TRBV12-5 to TRBJ1-4; 7 bases are shared with TRBD1. CDR1 LGHNT and CDR2 FRNRAP come from the germline V gene. The CDR3 is made up of 15 amino acids. Unmatched junction bases numbered 7, after V lost 5 bases and J lost 4 bases. The full variable domain, in which reference TRBV12-5 and TRBJ1-4 provide the parts outside the CDR3, is DARVTQTPRHKVTEMGQEVTMRCQPILGHNTVFWYRQTMMQGLELLAYFRNRAPLDDSGMPKDRFSAEMPDATLATLKIQPSEPRDSAVYFCASGTNRGGNEKLFFGSGTQLSVL.

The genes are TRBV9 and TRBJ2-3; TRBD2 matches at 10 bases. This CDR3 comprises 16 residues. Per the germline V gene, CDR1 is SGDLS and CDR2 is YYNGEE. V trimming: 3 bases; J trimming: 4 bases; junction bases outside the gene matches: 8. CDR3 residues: CASSAPIAGGADTQYF. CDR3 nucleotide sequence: TGTGCCAGCAGCGCCCCCATAGCGGGAGGCGCAGATACGCAGTATTTT.

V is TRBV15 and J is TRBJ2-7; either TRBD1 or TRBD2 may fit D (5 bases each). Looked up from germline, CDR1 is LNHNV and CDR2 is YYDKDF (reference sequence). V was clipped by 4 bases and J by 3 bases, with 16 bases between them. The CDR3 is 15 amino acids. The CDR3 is CATSTLTGRIYEQYF. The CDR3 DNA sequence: TGTGCCACCAGCACCCTCACGGGGCGGATCTACGAGCAGTACTTC. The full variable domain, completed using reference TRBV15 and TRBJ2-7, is DAMVIQNPRYQVTQFGKPVTLSCSQTLNHNVMYWYQQKSSQAPKLLFHYYDKDFNNEADTPDNFQSRRPNTSFCFLDIRSPGLGDTAMYLCATSTLTGRIYEQYFGPGTRLTVT.

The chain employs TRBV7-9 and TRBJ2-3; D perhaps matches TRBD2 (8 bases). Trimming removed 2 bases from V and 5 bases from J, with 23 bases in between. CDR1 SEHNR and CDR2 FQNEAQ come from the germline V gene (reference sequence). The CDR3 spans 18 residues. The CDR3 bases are TGTGCCAGCAGCTTATCTCCCGGGGACAGCCTAGCGGGAGATACGCAGTATTTT. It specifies CASSLSPGDSLAGDTQYF.

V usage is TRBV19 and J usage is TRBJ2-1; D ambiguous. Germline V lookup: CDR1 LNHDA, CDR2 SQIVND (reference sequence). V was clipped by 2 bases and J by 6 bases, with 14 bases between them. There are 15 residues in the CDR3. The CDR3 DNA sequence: TGTGCCAGTAGTATAACTATAAGGTCACCCAATGAGCAGTTCTTC. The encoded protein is CASSITIRSPNEQFF.

The CDR3 DNA follows: TGTGCCAGCAGTCACAATGAGCAGTTCTTC. Translation: CASSHNEQFF. This chain uses TRBV7-9 with TRBJ2-1; D ambiguous. The CDR3 has 10 amino acids. Deletions cut 6 bases from V and 5 bases from J, with 2 bases between. Per germline, CDR1 SEHNR and CDR2 FQNEAQ (reference sequence).

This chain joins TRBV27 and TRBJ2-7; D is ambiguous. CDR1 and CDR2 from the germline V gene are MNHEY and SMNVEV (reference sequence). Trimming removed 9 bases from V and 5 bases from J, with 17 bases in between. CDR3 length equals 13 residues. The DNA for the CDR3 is TGTGCCAGTCTAAGTGGGGTGAGTAACGAGCAGTACTTC. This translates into CASLSGVSNEQYF.

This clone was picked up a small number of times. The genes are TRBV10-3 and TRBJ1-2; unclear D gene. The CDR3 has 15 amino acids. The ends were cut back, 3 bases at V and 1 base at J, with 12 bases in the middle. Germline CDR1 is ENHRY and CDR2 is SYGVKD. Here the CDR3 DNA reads TGTGCCATCAGTGATCCGGGTTTCCTTAACTATGGCTACACCTTC. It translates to CAISDPGFLNYGYTF.

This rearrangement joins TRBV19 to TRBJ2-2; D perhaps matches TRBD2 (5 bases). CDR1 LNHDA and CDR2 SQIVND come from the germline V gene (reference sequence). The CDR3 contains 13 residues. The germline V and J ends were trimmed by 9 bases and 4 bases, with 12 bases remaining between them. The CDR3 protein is CASRGLSTGELFF. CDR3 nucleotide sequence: TGTGCCAGCCGGGGTCTTTCCACCGGGGAGCTGTTTTTT.

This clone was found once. As DNA, the CDR3 is TGTGCCAGCAGCTTGGCCGTGACTGAAGCTTTCTTT. It specifies CASSLAVTEAFF. V is TRBV5-6 and J is TRBJ1-1; D is unclear. This CDR3 contains 12 residues. V was pared by 0 bases and J by 5 bases, with 5 bases between. From germline, CDR1 is SGHDT and CDR2 YYEEEE.

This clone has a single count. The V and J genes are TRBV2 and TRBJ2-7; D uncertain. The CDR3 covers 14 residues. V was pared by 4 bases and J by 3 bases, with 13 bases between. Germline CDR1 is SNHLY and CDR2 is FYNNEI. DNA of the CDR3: TGTGCCAGCAGTGGATTCCTGGCAGGCTACGAGCAGTACTTC. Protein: CASSGFLAGYEQYF.

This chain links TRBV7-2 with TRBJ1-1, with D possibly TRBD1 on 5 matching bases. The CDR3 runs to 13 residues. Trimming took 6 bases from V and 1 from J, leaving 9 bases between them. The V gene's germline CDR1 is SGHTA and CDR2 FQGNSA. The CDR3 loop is CASRPQGNTEAFF. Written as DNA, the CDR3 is TGTGCCAGCAGGCCGCAGGGGAACACTGAAGCTTTCTTT. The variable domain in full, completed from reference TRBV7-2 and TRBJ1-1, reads GAGVSQSPSNKVTEKGKDVELRCDPISGHTALYWYRQSLGQGLEFLIYFQGNSAPDKSGLPSDRFSAERTGGSVSTLTIQRTQQEDSAVYLCASRPQGNTEAFFGQGTRLTVV.

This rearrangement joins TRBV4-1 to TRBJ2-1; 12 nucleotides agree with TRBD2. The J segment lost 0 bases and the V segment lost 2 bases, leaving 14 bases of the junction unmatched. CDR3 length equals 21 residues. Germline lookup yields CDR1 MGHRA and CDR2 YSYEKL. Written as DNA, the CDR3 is TGCGCCAGCAGCCAACGAAACGGACTAGCGGGACGGGACCCCTCCTACAATGAGCAGTTCTTC. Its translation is CASSQRNGLAGRDPSYNEQFF.

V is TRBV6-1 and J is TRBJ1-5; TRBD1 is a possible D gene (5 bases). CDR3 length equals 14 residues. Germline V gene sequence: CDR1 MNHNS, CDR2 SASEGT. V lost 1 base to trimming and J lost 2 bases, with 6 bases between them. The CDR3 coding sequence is TGTGCCAGCAGTGAAGGGGGGGGCAATCAGCCCCAGCATTTT. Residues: CASSEGGGNQPQHF.

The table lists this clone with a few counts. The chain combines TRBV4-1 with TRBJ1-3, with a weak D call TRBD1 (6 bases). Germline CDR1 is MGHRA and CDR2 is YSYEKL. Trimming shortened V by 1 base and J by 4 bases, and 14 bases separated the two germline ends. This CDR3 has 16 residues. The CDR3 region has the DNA TGCGCCAGCAGCCAAGTTCGGGGGCTAGACGGAAACACCATATATTTT. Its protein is CASSQVRGLDGNTIYF.